Each of the 20 T cell receptor beta chains below was sequenced from the same sample in a study of T-cell reconstitution after alpha-beta-depleted transplantation in children. Unique molecular identifiers were used in preparing the TCRbeta library. TCRdb independently ran MiXCR on the PCR reads; one entry per CDR3 protein. Here the sample spans hundreds of thousands of distinct CDR3 sequences, roughly 13% being singletons. The source material was PBMCs, sampled before TCRalphabeta/CD19-depleted stem cell transplant. The receptors were gathered from a girl aged 2 to 9 with congenital amegakaryocytic thrombocytopenia, due to receive a stem cell transplant.

This clonotype was seen many times. This chain joins TRBV7-9 and TRBJ2-7; no clear D. The CDR3 consists of 14 residues. Trimming took off 11 bases at V and 4 bases at J, with 21 bases between the two ends. Germline V gene lookup returns CDR1 SEHNR and CDR2 FQNEAQ (reference sequence). CDR3 sequence: CAVERKDNQYEQYF. The CDR3 nucleotides read TGTGCCGTCGAAAGAAAGGATAACCAATACGAGCAGTACTTC.

In this sample, this clonotype turned up a few times. J is TRBJ2-3 and V is TRBV12-3 or TRBV12-4, with TRBD2 as a possible D gene (5 bases). The CDR3 spans 14 residues. Deletions cut 0 bases from V and 8 bases from J, with 12 bases between. CDR3 amino acids: CASSLASKEGTQYF. The DNA of the CDR3 is TGTGCCAGCAGTTTAGCCAGCAAAGAGGGTACGCAGTATTTT.

This clonotype occurred a few times. The V gene is TRBV19, the J gene TRBJ2-2; unclear D gene. Germline V gives CDR1 LNHDA, CDR2 SQIVND (reference sequence). V was trimmed by 6 bases and J by 7 bases, leaving 15 bases between them. The CDR3 is 14 residues long. This chain's CDR3 is CASRVSLSGGELFF. The CDR3 DNA is TGTGCCAGTAGGGTGTCCCTGTCTGGCGGGGAGCTGTTTTTT.

Only a few counts were recorded for this clonotype. Sequence at one end of the junction differs from germline and may be a read error. This chain uses TRBV28 with TRBJ2-1; the match to TRBD1 covers 8 bases. Germline V CDR1 and CDR2: MDHEN, SYDVKM. The length of the CDR3 is 19 residues. The CDR3 region has the DNA TGTGCCAGCAGCTTATTCCCCCCGACGCAGGGGGCGCAAAACAATGAGCAGTTCTTC. Translating it yields CASSLFPPTQGAQNNEQFF.

This clonotype was detected ten times or more. The V gene is TRBV29-1, the J gene TRBJ2-7, with TRBD2 matching 7 bases. The CDR3 totals 13 residues. The junction had 5 bases not matched to a gene; V was cut back by 3 bases and J by 3 bases. Germline CDR1 SQVTM, CDR2 ANQGSEA. DNA for the CDR3: TGCAGCGTTGAGGGGAGCGGGAACTACGAGCAGTACTTC. Its translation is CSVEGSGNYEQYF.

This clonotype showed up many times. The V gene is TRBV6-1, the J gene TRBJ1-3; 7 bases line up with TRBD1. V was pared by 2 bases and J by 4 bases, with 8 bases of the junction left unmatched. This CDR3 has 16 residues. The germline gives CDR1 MNHNS, CDR2 SASEGT. CDR3 nucleotide sequence: TGTGCCAGCAGTGAATACGACGGGGACAGCGGAAACACCATATATTTT. This translates into CASSEYDGDSGNTIYF.

V usage is TRBV18 and J usage is TRBJ1-5, with 9 bases fitting TRBD1. Germline V lookup: CDR1 KGHSH, CDR2 LQKENI. The CDR3 has 16 residues. V gave up 5 bases and J gave up 2 bases; unmatched junction bases: 7. In DNA, the CDR3 is TGTGCCAGCTCAACATACAGGGGGCAAGGCAATCAGCCCCAGCATTTT. It translates to CASSTYRGQGNQPQHF.

The table lists this clonotype with many counts. The chain has TRBV20-1 and TRBJ1-2; tentative D call: TRBD1 (6 bases). Trimming removed 3 bases at V and 0 bases at J, with 11 bases between. The CDR3 has 14 residues. From germline, CDR1 is DFQATT and CDR2 SNEGSKA (reference sequence). This CDR3 is CSASQGRANYGYTF. DNA for the CDR3: TGCAGTGCTAGTCAGGGGCGAGCTAACTATGGCTACACCTTC.

In this sample, this clonotype turned up many times. The chain is built from TRBV18 and TRBJ1-5; a possible D gene is TRBD1 (6 bases). Per germline, CDR1 KGHSH and CDR2 LQKENI. The CDR3 length is 18 residues. V shed 1 base and J shed 5 bases, with 21 bases lying between them. CDR3 sequence: CASSPRVVAGDNYQPQHF. In nucleotides, the CDR3 is TGTGCCAGCTCACCACGGGTTGTTGCAGGGGACAATTATCAGCCCCAGCATTTT.

This clonotype appeared many times. J is TRBJ1-5 and V is TRBV29-1, with D uncertain. The CDR3 spans 14 residues. With 6 bases removed from V and 0 bases from J, the gap between germline ends came to 12 bases. The germline V gene encodes CDR1 SQVTM and CDR2 ANQGSEA. This CDR3 reads CSVQFPDSNQPQHF. The CDR3 nucleotides read TGCAGCGTGCAGTTTCCGGATAGCAATCAGCCCCAGCATTTT.

This clonotype has ten or more counts. This sequence joins TRBV28 and TRBJ1-5; D is possibly TRBD1 (6 bases). This CDR3 region has 15 residues. Germline lookup yields CDR1 MDHEN and CDR2 SYDVKM. The V end lost 5 bases, the J end lost 6 bases, and 17 bases lay between the germline ends. The DNA of the CDR3 is TGTGCCAGCAGTCCCGGGTACAGGGCAAGTCAGCCCCAGCATTTT. It encodes CASSPGYRASQPQHF.

This chain links TRBV2 with TRBJ2-3; D is unresolved. CDR1 is SNHLY and CDR2 is FYNNEI in the germline V gene. V lost 11 bases to trimming and J lost 4 bases, with 16 bases between them. This CDR3 has 13 residues. The CDR3 sequence is CAGTGSSPDTQYF. The CDR3 bases are TGTGCCGGAACCGGATCTAGTCCAGATACGCAGTATTTT.

Remarks on this clonotype: A read error may explain this, as a much larger clone is one base away. This chain joins TRBV4-1 and TRBJ2-5; D ambiguous. This CDR3 region has 17 residues. Per germline, CDR1 MGHRA and CDR2 YSYEKL. The CDR3: CASSPEPTLIAQDTQYF. CDR3 bases: TGCGCCAGCAGCCCAGAACCCACGTTGATCGCTCAAGACACCCAGTACTTC.

The CDR3 loop is CASSSTSGGAYEQYF. The DNA for the CDR3 is TGCGCCAGCAGCTCGACTAGCGGGGGGGCCTACGAGCAGTACTTC. The chain has TRBV5-1 and TRBJ2-7, with 14 bases that match TRBD2. CDR1 is SGHRS and CDR2 is YFSETQ in the germline V gene. The trim removed 3 bases at V and 2 bases at J, leaving 1 base unmatched. This CDR3 has 15 residues.

This clonotype was recorded a few times. The genes are TRBV12-3 or TRBV12-4 and TRBJ2-3; 7 positions agree with TRBD2. V was clipped by 6 bases and J by 2 bases; unmatched bases: 8. The CDR3 covers 15 residues. The CDR3 DNA sequence: TGTGCCAGCAGGTTTAGCGGGCCGACCACAGATACGCAGTATTTT. Amino acid sequence: CASRFSGPTTDTQYF.

This clonotype was seen at least ten times. This chain connects TRBV7-2 to TRBJ2-3, with TRBD1 identical over 8 bases. The CDR3 length is 15 residues. V shed 5 bases, J shed 5 bases, and the junction held 9 bases outside the gene matches. Looked up from germline, CDR1 is SGHTA and CDR2 is FQGNSA. As DNA, the CDR3 is TGTGCCAGCAGCCGGACAGGGAGTTTGGAAGATACGCAGTATTTT. It yields the protein CASSRTGSLEDTQYF.

The chain links TRBV5-4 to TRBJ2-1, with 10 bases aligning to TRBD2. V lost 4 bases and J lost 7; bases outside the gene matches: 2. Germline V lookup: CDR1 SGHNT, CDR2 YYREEE (reference sequence). The CDR3 has 13 residues. The CDR3 nucleotides read TGTGCCAGCAGCAAGACTAGCGGGAATGAGCAGTTCTTC. Translated, it gives CASSKTSGNEQFF.

This clonotype was observed many times. This sequence joins TRBV12-3 or TRBV12-4 and TRBJ2-1; 8 bases line up with TRBD2. The CDR3 totals 15 residues. V lost 4 bases and J lost 3; bases outside the gene matches: 5. The CDR3 sequence is CASSSTAGVYNEQFF. As DNA, the CDR3 is TGTGCCAGCAGTTCCACAGCGGGAGTCTACAATGAGCAGTTCTTC.

The V gene is TRBV20-1, the J gene TRBJ2-2; D is unresolved. The germline CDR1 and CDR2 sequences are DFQATT and SNEGSKA (reference sequence). The CDR3 sequence is 12 residues long. Trimming took off 7 bases at V and 1 base at J, with 7 bases between the two ends. For the CDR3, the DNA is TGCAGTGGTTCTAGGAACACCGGGGAGCTGTTTTTT. Translated, it gives CSGSRNTGELFF.

In its sample, this clonotype was seen many times. The chain links TRBV15 to TRBJ2-1; D perhaps matches TRBD2 (6 bases). Trimming took off 8 bases at V and 6 bases at J, with 11 bases between the two ends. This CDR3 spans 12 amino acids. Germline CDR1 LNHNV, CDR2 YYDKDF (reference sequence). CDR3 residues: CATRELGNEQFF. The CDR3 bases are TGTGCCACCCGGGAGCTGGGCAATGAGCAGTTCTTC.